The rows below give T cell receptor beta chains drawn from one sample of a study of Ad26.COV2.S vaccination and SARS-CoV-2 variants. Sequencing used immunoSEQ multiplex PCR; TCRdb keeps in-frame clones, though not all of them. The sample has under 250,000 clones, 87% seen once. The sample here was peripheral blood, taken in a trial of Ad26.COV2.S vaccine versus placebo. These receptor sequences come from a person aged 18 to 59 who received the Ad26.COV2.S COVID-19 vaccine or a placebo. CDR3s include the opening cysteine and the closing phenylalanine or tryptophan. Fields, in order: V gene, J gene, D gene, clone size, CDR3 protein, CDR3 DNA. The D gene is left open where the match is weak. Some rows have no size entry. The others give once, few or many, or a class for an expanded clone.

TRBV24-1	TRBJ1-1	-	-	CATKDSGAFF	TGTGCCACCAAAGACAGCGGAGCTTTCTTT
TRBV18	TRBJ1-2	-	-	CASSPGEGYGYTF	TGTGCCAGCTCACCAGGGGAGGGCTATGGCTACACCTTC
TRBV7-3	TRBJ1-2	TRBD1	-	CASRPGQGAGYTF	TGTGCCAGCCGACCGGGACAGGGGGCTGGCTACACCTTC
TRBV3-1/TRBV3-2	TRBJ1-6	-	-	CASSQDLQDYNSPLHF	TGTGCCAGCAGCCAAGATCTCCAGGATTATAATTCACCCCTCCACTTT
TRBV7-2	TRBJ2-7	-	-	CASSPKGGGPGEQYF	TGTGCCAGCAGCCCGAAGGGGGGGGGCCCCGGCGAGCAGTACTTC
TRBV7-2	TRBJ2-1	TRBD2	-	CASSLAVSRGSSYNEQFF	TGTGCCAGCAGCTTAGCGGTCTCGCGGGGGAGCTCCTACAATGAGCAGTTCTTC
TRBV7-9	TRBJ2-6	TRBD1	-	CAHLKGWTGVLLEANVLTF	TGTGCCCATCTCAAAGGGTGGACAGGGGTTCTACTTGAGGCCAACGTCCTGACTTTC
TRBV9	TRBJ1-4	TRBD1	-	CASSRGQGDYEKLFF	TGTGCCAGCAGCAGAGGACAGGGTGATTATGAAAAACTGTTTTTT
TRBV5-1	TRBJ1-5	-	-	CASSTRGTRGSNQPQHF	TGCGCCAGCAGCACGAGGGGGACAAGAGGAAGCAATCAGCCCCAGCATTTT
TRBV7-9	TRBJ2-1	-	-	CASSLRNHNEQFF	TGTGCCAGCAGCCTCCGAAATCACAATGAGCAGTTCTTC
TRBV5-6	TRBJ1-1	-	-	CASSSKGGMNTEAFF	TGTGCCAGCAGTTCAAAGGGGGGAATGAACACTGAAGCTTTCTTT
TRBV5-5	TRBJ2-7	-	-	CASSLPGKPYEQYF	TGTGCCAGCAGCTTGCCGGGCAAGCCCTACGAGCAGTACTTC
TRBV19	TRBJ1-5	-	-	CASSAFAGFDQPQHF	TGTGCCAGTAGTGCTTTTGCAGGGTTCGATCAGCCCCAGCATTTT
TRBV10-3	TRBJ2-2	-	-	CAIAAGSGELFF	TGTGCCATAGCGGCAGGGTCCGGGGAGCTGTTTTTT
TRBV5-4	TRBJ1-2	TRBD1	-	CASSLGQGAYGYTF	TGTGCCAGCAGCTTGGGACAGGGGGCCTATGGCTACACCTTC
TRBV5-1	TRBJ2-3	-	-	CASSLAAGSRTDTQYF	TGCGCCAGCAGCTTGGCGGCGGGAAGTAGAACAGATACGCAGTATTTT
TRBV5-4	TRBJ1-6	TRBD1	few	CASSVWDRDNSPLHF	TGTGCCAGCAGCGTATGGGACAGGGACAATTCACCCCTCCACTTT
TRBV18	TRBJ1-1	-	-	CASSPPSSEAFF	TGTGCCAGCTCACCACCTTCCTCTGAAGCTTTCTTT
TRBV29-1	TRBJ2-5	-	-	CSVEQGSGETQYF	TGCAGCGTCGAACAGGGCTCGGGAGAGACCCAGTACTTC
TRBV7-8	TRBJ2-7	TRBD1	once	CASSLKTGEVYEQYF	TGTGCCAGCAGCCTGAAGACAGGGGAGGTCTACGAGCAGTACTTC
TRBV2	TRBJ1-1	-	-	CASDTSGRAEAFF	TGTGCCAGTGACACATCGGGGAGGGCTGAAGCTTTCTTT
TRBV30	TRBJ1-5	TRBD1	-	CAWSGTGNQPQHF	TGTGCCTGGAGCGGGACAGGCAATCAGCCCCAGCATTTT
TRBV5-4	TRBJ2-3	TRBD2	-	CASKTSGRVSSTDTQYF	TGTGCCAGCAAGACTAGCGGGAGAGTATCTAGCACAGATACGCAGTATTTT
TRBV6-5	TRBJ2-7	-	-	CASSRARSSYEQYF	TGTGCCAGCAGTAGGGCCAGGAGCTCCTACGAGCAGTACTTC
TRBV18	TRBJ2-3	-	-	CASSPQGYQTDTQYF	TGTGCCAGCTCACCACAGGGGTATCAGACAGATACGCAGTATTTT